Presented here are 27 T cell receptor beta chains from one specimen sequenced in a study of T-cell memory formation after mild COVID-19. One entry per CDR3 protein, called by TCRdb with MiXCR from the 5' RACE reads. The sample has roughly 620,000 distinct CDR3 sequences, roughly 18% seen once. The sample comprised PBMCs or a T cell subset sorted from them (not recorded which). These receptors all come from an adult woman who had mild COVID-19 (a few samples of this study predate the infection). Cell type and time point are not known.

This clonotype came up a few times. The chain combines TRBV27 with TRBJ2-7; D could derive from TRBD1 or TRBD2 (6 bases each). Per the germline V gene, CDR1 is MNHEY and CDR2 is SMNVEV (reference sequence). Trimming shortened V by 10 bases and J by 5 bases, and 21 bases separated the two germline ends. CDR3 length: 14 residues. The CDR3 region is CATRQEGGSNEQYF. CDR3 coding DNA: TGTGCCACCCGGCAGGAGGGGGGTTCAAACGAGCAGTACTTC.

This clonotype was counted between two and nine times. This chain links TRBV7-9 with TRBJ2-7; tentatively, D is TRBD1 (5 bases). CDR3 length equals 16 residues. V lost 3 bases, J lost 6 bases, and 21 bases lay in between. Per germline, CDR1 SEHNR and CDR2 FQNEAQ (reference sequence). CDR3 DNA: TGTGCCAGCAGCTTCTCAAGACAGTCCGCCATTATCGAGCAGTACTTC. It specifies CASSFSRQSAIIEQYF.

This clonotype was seen a few times. The V gene is TRBV4-1, the J gene TRBJ1-1; the D gene is possibly TRBD1 (5 bases). With 0 bases removed from V and 7 bases from J, the gap between germline ends came to 9 bases. Germline-derived CDR1 and CDR2 are MGHRA and YSYEKL. CDR3 length: 13 amino acids. This chain's CDR3 is CASSQDRGFEAFF. CDR3 bases: TGCGCCAGCAGCCAAGATAGGGGTTTTGAAGCTTTCTTT.

This clonotype was seen only a few times. J is TRBJ1-2 and V is TRBV29-1, with D possibly matching TRBD1 (6 bases). CDR3 size: 11 residues. V was clipped by 7 bases and J by 7 bases, with 13 bases between them. Per germline, CDR1 SQVTM and CDR2 ANQGSEA. The CDR3 spells CSAGTLPGYTF. The CDR3 DNA is TGCAGCGCTGGGACACTCCCTGGCTACACCTTC.

The V and J genes are TRBV23-1 and TRBJ2-7; perhaps D is TRBD1 or TRBD2 (5 bases each). TRBV23-1 carries the ORF label, with uncertain function. The CDR3 is made up of 16 amino acids. Trimming cost V 0 bases and J 2 bases, with 14 bases left between them. The CDR3 sequence is CASSQSLGEAPYEQYF. As DNA, the CDR3 is TGCGCCAGCAGTCAATCGTTGGGGGAAGCTCCCTACGAGCAGTACTTC.

This clonotype was detected only a few times. In nucleotides, the CDR3 is TGTGCCAGCAGCCACCCGTGGGGCGATTGGGATGAGCAGTTCTTC. Amino acid sequence: CASSHPWGDWDEQFF. This chain uses TRBV14 with TRBJ2-1; a weak D match, TRBD1 (5 bases). CDR3 size: 15 residues. V lost 3 bases to trimming and J lost 8 bases, with 17 bases between them. Per germline, CDR1 SGHDN and CDR2 FVKESK.

In this sample, this clonotype turned up a few times. The V and J genes are TRBV6-1 and TRBJ2-5; TRBD2 aligns across 10 bases. CDR3 length equals 15 residues. The germline V gene has CDR1 MNHNS and CDR2 SASEGT. V dropped 4 bases and J dropped 1; count of bases not matched to a gene: 3. CDR3 protein: CASSVLAGAQETQYF. CDR3 coding DNA: TGTGCCAGCAGTGTCCTAGCGGGGGCCCAAGAGACCCAGTACTTC.

The V call is TRBV20-1, the J call TRBJ2-1; 7 bases are shared with TRBD2. CDR1 is DFQATT and CDR2 is SNEGSKA in the germline V gene (reference sequence). Trimming took 1 base from V and 10 from J; bases not matched to a gene: 10. The CDR3 runs to 14 residues. In DNA form, the CDR3 reads TGCAGTGCTAGAGCCGGGGGGAACCCTAGGGAGCAGTTCTTC. It encodes CSARAGGNPREQFF.

This clonotype was detected a few times. This chain uses TRBV5-1 with TRBJ2-1; D might be TRBD1 (5 bases). Germline CDR1 is SGHRS and CDR2 is YFSETQ. V was shortened by 3 bases and J by 4 bases, with 17 bases between the two germline ends. The CDR3 runs 16 residues. This CDR3 is CASSSGAGWGYNEQFF. The CDR3 DNA follows: TGCGCCAGCAGCTCGGGTGCAGGGTGGGGATACAATGAGCAGTTCTTC.

The chain has TRBV24-1 and TRBJ2-1; 7 bases fit TRBD2. Germline V gene data show CDR1 as KGHDR and CDR2 as SFDVKD. CDR3 length: 17 amino acids. V dropped 0 bases and J dropped 3; count of bases not matched to a gene: 7. CDR3 region: CATSDLGGDGGYNEQFF. CDR3 in DNA: TGTGCCACCAGTGATTTGGGGGGGGACGGCGGCTACAATGAGCAGTTCTTC.

This chain links TRBV12-2 with TRBJ2-7. TRBV12-2 is labeled a pseudogene. The CDR3 has 12 residues. For the CDR3, the DNA is TGTGCAAGTCGCTTACACTCCTACGAGCAGTACGTC. The encoded protein is CASRLHSYEQYV.

This clonotype was recorded at least ten times. The V and J genes are TRBV7-8 and TRBJ2-3; D call uncertain. Per the germline V gene, CDR1 is SGHVS and CDR2 is FQNEAQ. V lost 7 bases, J lost 1 base, and 12 bases lay in between. The CDR3 is 14 amino acids. CDR3 loop: CASTPAVGTDTQYF. The CDR3 bases are TGTGCCAGCACCCCCGCGGTGGGCACAGATACGCAGTATTTT.

This clonotype has a handful of counts. V is TRBV2 and J is TRBJ1-4; D is possibly TRBD1 (6 bases). CDR1 and CDR2 from the germline V gene are SNHLY and FYNNEI. V lost 6 bases and J 7 bases, leaving 21 bases between the germline ends. This CDR3 comprises 16 residues. CDR3 region: CASSPLPWGQGEKLFF. CDR3 nucleotides: TGTGCCAGCAGCCCTCTTCCCTGGGGGCAGGGTGAAAAACTGTTTTTT.

This chain connects TRBV15 to TRBJ2-1; D remains unclear. From germline, CDR1 is LNHNV and CDR2 YYDKDF (reference sequence). Trimming took off 3 bases at V and 1 base at J, with 13 bases between the two ends. This CDR3 is built from 16 residues. CDR3 loop: CATSSLLRESYNEQFF. The DNA of the CDR3 is TGTGCCACCAGCAGCCTCTTGCGAGAGTCCTACAATGAGCAGTTCTTC.

This clonotype was counted ten times or more. V usage is TRBV7-9 and J usage is TRBJ1-6; the match to TRBD1 covers 8 bases. The V segment lost 11 bases and the J segment 2 bases; nucleotides outside the gene matches: 5. CDR1 is SEHNR, CDR2 FQNEAQ, per germline (reference sequence). This CDR3 has 14 amino acids. CDR3 bases: TGTGCCTCCCAGACAGGGGCCTATAATTCACCCCTCCACTTT. It yields the protein CASQTGAYNSPLHF.

The gene calls are TRBV7-9 and TRBJ2-1; 9 nucleotides agree with TRBD2. After removal of 5 bases from V and 0 bases from J, the junction contained 17 bases not matched to a gene. Germline CDR1 reads SEHNR; CDR2 reads FQNEAQ (reference sequence). The CDR3 has 20 amino acids. The CDR3 loop reads CASSPWTSAPSSGSYNEQFF. CDR3 nucleotides: TGTGCCAGCAGCCCGTGGACTAGCGCTCCATCCAGTGGCTCCTACAATGAGCAGTTCTTC. Supplemented by reference TRBV7-9 and TRBJ2-1, the full variable domain reads DTGVSQNPRHKITKRGQNVTFRCDPISEHNRLYWYRQTLGQGPEFLTYFQNEAQLEKSRLLSDRFSAERPKGSFSTLEIQRTEQGDSAMYLCASSPWTSAPSSGSYNEQFFGPGTRLTVL.

The chain employs TRBV12-3 or TRBV12-4 and TRBJ1-2; D might be TRBD1 (5 bases). CDR3 length: 15 amino acids. V lost 6 bases, J lost 2 bases, and 16 bases lay in between. For the CDR3, the DNA is TGTGCCAGCAGCTACTCGGGGACTCAAAACTATGGCTACACCTTC. It translates to CASSYSGTQNYGYTF.

This clonotype turned up a few times. The gene calls are TRBV30 and TRBJ2-3, with 16 bases identical to TRBD2. Germline lookup yields CDR1 GTSNPN and CDR2 SVGIG (reference sequence). V lost 3 bases, J lost 6 bases, and 12 bases stayed unmatched. CDR3 size: 18 residues. Here the CDR3 DNA reads TGTGCCTGGAGCGCTCCGGGACTAGCGGGGGGGCGCGGGGATACGCAGTATTTT. Its protein product is CAWSAPGLAGGRGDTQYF.

This clonotype occurred a few times. J is TRBJ2-2 and V is TRBV9; 7 bases map to TRBD1. The CDR3 loop spans 15 amino acids. Germline V CDR1 and CDR2: SGDLS, YYNGEE. V shed 2 bases, J shed 0 bases, and the junction held 1 base outside the gene matches. CDR3 amino acids: CASSVQGANTGELFF. CDR3 nucleotides: TGTGCCAGCAGCGTCCAGGGGGCGAACACCGGGGAGCTGTTTTTT.

This chain connects TRBV6-5 to TRBJ2-1, with TRBD1 as a possible D gene (5 bases). CDR1 and CDR2 from the germline V gene are MNHEY and SVGAGI. This CDR3 spans 12 amino acids. V gave up 6 bases and J gave up 11 bases, with 14 bases separating them. CDR3: CASRSDSGKQFF. CDR3 coding DNA: TGTGCCAGCAGATCAGACAGTGGCAAGCAGTTCTTC.

This clonotype was detected only a few times. This chain uses TRBV19 with TRBJ1-1; the match to TRBD1 covers 8 bases. V lost 5 bases to trimming and J lost 4 bases; unmatched junction nucleotides: 6. The CDR3 totals 14 residues. The germline V gene encodes CDR1 LNHDA and CDR2 SQIVND (reference sequence). CDR3 loop: CASSFWDRSTEAFF. The CDR3 nucleotides read TGTGCCAGTAGTTTTTGGGACAGGTCCACTGAAGCTTTCTTT. Combining the CDR3 with reference TRBV19 and TRBJ1-1 gives the whole variable domain DGGITQSPKYLFRKEGQNVTLSCEQNLNHDAMYWYRQDPGQGLRLIYYSQIVNDFQKGDIAEGYSVSREKKESFPLTVTSAQKNPTAFYLCASSFWDRSTEAFFGQGTRLTVV.

This clonotype was seen a handful of times. The rearrangement joins TRBV6-1 to TRBJ2-1; 8 nucleotides match TRBD1. The CDR3 runs 13 residues. Germline V gene data show CDR1 as MNHNS and CDR2 as SASEGT. V lost 7 bases, J lost 7 bases, and 6 bases stayed unmatched. DNA of the CDR3: TGTGCCAGCACCGGACAGGGTAGGAATGAGCAGTTCTTC. Translating gives CASTGQGRNEQFF.

CDR3: CASNPGGMNTEAFF. The CDR3 coding sequence is TGTGCCAGCAACCCAGGGGGCATGAACACTGAAGCTTTCTTT. This chain links TRBV7-8 with TRBJ1-1, with 8 bases that match TRBD1. Germline CDR1 reads SGHVS; CDR2 reads FQNEAQ. The V segment lost 7 bases and the J segment 0 bases; nucleotides outside the gene matches: 4. The CDR3 consists of 14 residues.

The chain employs TRBV9 and TRBJ2-5; 7 bases are a match to TRBD2. The CDR3 loop spans 17 amino acids. J was trimmed by 4 bases and V by 4 bases; bases with no gene match: 16. The V gene's germline CDR1 is SGDLS and CDR2 YYNGEE. Written as DNA, the CDR3 is TGTGCCAGCAGCCCAAGAGGGAGCGGGGTGTCGCGAGAGACCCAGTACTTC. This sequence encodes CASSPRGSGVSRETQYF.

This clonotype was observed a handful of times. V is TRBV4-1 and J is TRBJ2-7, with 8 bases that match TRBD1. Trimming took 0 bases from V and 0 from J; bases not matched to a gene: 10. The CDR3 runs to 18 residues. CDR1 and CDR2 (germline): MGHRA, YSYEKL. CDR3 sequence reads: CASSQEGGQGRSSYEQYF. The CDR3 nucleotides read TGCGCCAGCAGCCAAGAAGGAGGACAGGGAAGGAGCTCCTACGAGCAGTACTTC.

The genes are TRBV5-5 and TRBJ2-5; 12 nucleotides match TRBD1. Germline V gene sequence: CDR1 SGHKS, CDR2 YYEKEE (reference sequence). The CDR3 sequence is 16 residues long. The V gene end was trimmed by 6 bases and the J gene end by 5 bases; junction bases not matched to a gene: 11. In nucleotides, the CDR3 is TGTGCCAGCACCCACCCCGGGACAGGGGGCAGTGAGACCCAGTACTTC. It encodes CASTHPGTGGSETQYF.

This clonotype has only a few counts. The chain links TRBV7-8 to TRBJ2-7; TRBD1 is a possible D gene (6 bases). The CDR3 length is 14 residues. The germline CDR1 and CDR2 sequences are SGHVS and FQNEAQ. V was shortened by 7 bases and J by 3 bases, with 16 bases between the two germline ends. The CDR3 sequence: CASNRLLQGYEQYF. CDR3 in DNA: TGTGCCAGCAATCGACTCTTACAGGGCTACGAGCAGTACTTC.